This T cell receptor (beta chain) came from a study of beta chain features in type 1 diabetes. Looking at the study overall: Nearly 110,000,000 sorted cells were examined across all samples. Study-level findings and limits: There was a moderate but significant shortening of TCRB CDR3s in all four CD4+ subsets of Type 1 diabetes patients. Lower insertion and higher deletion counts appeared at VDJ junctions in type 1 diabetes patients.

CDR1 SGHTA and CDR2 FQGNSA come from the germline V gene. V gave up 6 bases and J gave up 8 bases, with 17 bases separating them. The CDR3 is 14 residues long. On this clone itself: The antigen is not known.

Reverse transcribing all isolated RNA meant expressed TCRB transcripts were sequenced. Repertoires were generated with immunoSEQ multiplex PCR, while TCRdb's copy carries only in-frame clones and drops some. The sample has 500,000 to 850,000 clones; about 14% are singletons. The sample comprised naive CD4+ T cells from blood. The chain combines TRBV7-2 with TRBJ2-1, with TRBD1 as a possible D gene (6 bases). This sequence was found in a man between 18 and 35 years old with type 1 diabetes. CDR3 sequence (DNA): TGTGCCAGCAGGTCCGGGACACAGGTCCATGAGCAGTTCTTC. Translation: CASRSGTQVHEQFF.